The next 21 T cell receptor beta chains were all read from a single sample in a study of blood T cell repertoires in COVID-19. TCRdb keeps only in-frame clones here, not all; method: immunoSEQ multiplex PCR. Of over 200,000 clones in the sample, around 86% are singletons; the top ten hold around 4.7%. The sample consisted of peripheral blood. All receptors derive from a human donor in a cohort sampled during active COVID-19.

V usage is TRBV2 and J usage is TRBJ2-7, with D unresolved. This CDR3 has 14 amino acids. The V gene lost 1 base and the J gene lost 4 bases, with 11 bases spanning the gap. The V gene's germline CDR1 is SNHLY and CDR2 FYNNEI. CDR3 region: CASSEGGSFYEQYF. For the CDR3, the DNA is TGTGCCAGCAGTGAAGGCGGCAGCTTTTACGAGCAGTACTTC.

This clone was seen more than once but under ten times. J is TRBJ1-1 and V is TRBV4-2; tentatively, D is TRBD1 (5 bases). This CDR3 is 13 amino acids long. Germline CDR1 and CDR2: LGHNA and YNFKEQ. Trimming cost V 5 bases and J 0 bases, with 7 bases left between them. As DNA, the CDR3 is TGTGCCAGCAGCGAGACAGTGAACACTGAAGCTTTCTTT. As protein: CASSETVNTEAFF.

The chain couples TRBV10-2 to TRBJ1-2; TRBD1 aligns across 7 bases. Germline V gene data show CDR1 as WSHSY and CDR2 as SAAADI. This CDR3 region has 13 residues. J was trimmed by 4 bases and V by 7 bases; bases with no gene match: 6. CDR3: CASTNRGVYGYTF. The CDR3 nucleotides are TGCGCCAGCACTAACAGGGGAGTCTATGGCTACACCTTC.

The J gene is TRBJ2-7, the V gene TRBV15, with D perhaps matching TRBD1 (6 bases). V dropped 3 bases and J dropped 6 bases, with 9 bases sitting between them. The length of the CDR3 is 12 residues. The V gene's germline CDR1 is LNHNV and CDR2 YYDKDF (reference sequence). The CDR3 loop reads CATSSGQTEQYF. The CDR3 DNA reads TGTGCCACCAGCAGCGGACAGACCGAGCAGTACTTC. The whole variable domain, remainder taken from reference TRBV15 and TRBJ2-7, is DAMVIQNPRYQVTQFGKPVTLSCSQTLNHNVMYWYQQKSSQAPKLLFHYYDKDFNNEADTPDNFQSRRPNTSFCFLDIRSPGLGDTAMYLCATSSGQTEQYFGPGTRLTVT.

The CDR3 protein is CASSPSPSGPYEQYF. The DNA for the CDR3 is TGTGCCAGCAGCCCATCGCCTAGCGGGCCCTACGAGCAGTACTTC. The chain carries TRBV7-9 and TRBJ2-7; 8 nucleotides line up with TRBD2. The CDR3 has 15 residues. With 5 bases clipped from V and 2 bases from J, the junction kept 8 bases outside the gene matches. Germline CDR1 reads SEHNR; CDR2 reads FQNEAQ (reference sequence).

This chain links TRBV4-1 with TRBJ2-7; 9 positions match TRBD2. J was trimmed by 0 bases and V by 4 bases; bases with no gene match: 10. Germline V gene lookup returns CDR1 MGHRA and CDR2 YSYEKL. The CDR3 runs to 17 residues. This CDR3 is CASSLDPRLAVSYEQYF. In DNA, the CDR3 is TGCGCCAGCAGCCTTGACCCCCGACTAGCGGTCTCCTACGAGCAGTACTTC.

The chain employs TRBV3-1 (or the pseudogene TRBV3-2) and TRBJ2-7; D is possibly TRBD2 (5 bases). Per the germline V gene, CDR1 is LGHDT and CDR2 is YNNKEL (reference sequence). The germline V and J ends were trimmed by 4 bases and 4 bases, with 11 bases remaining between them. CDR3 length equals 13 residues. The chain's CDR3 is CASSLFGVYEQYF. The DNA of the CDR3 is TGTGCCAGCAGCCTTTTCGGGGTTTACGAGCAGTACTTC.

The chain has TRBV4-3 and TRBJ1-1; D remains unclear. Trimming removed 1 base from V and 1 base from J, with 7 bases in between. Germline loops: CDR1 LGHNA, CDR2 YSLEER. The CDR3 sequence is 14 residues long. The CDR3 nucleotides read TGCGCCAGCAGCCAAGTTAACAGGAACACTGAAGCTTTCTTT. It is translated as CASSQVNRNTEAFF.

The CDR3 sequence: CASSSLLLSEQFF. Here the CDR3 DNA reads TGTGCCAGCAGCTCCCTCCTCTTGAGTGAGCAGTTCTTC. The V and J genes are TRBV7-9 and TRBJ2-1; no reliable D call. The CDR3 covers 13 residues. Germline V gives CDR1 SEHNR, CDR2 FQNEAQ (reference sequence). V shed 4 bases and J shed 9 bases, with 13 bases lying between them.

This chain connects TRBV2 to TRBJ1-5, with TRBD1 matching over 7 bases. J gave up 14 bases and V 2 bases, and 6 bases lay outside the gene matches. The CDR3 sequence is 12 residues long. In germline, CDR1 is SNHLY, CDR2 FYNNEI. This CDR3 is CASSEKSTGKHF. CDR3 bases: TGTGCCAGCAGTGAAAAGTCGACAGGGAAGCATTTT. The variable domain in full, with the rest retrieved from reference TRBV2 and TRBJ1-5, is EPEVTQTPSHQVTQMGQEVILRCVPISNHLYFYWYRQILGQKVEFLVSFYNNEISEKSEIFDDQFSVERPDGSNFTLKIRSTKLEDSAMYFCASSEKSTGKHFGDGTRLSIL.

This clone was recorded a few times. The rearrangement uses TRBV28 and TRBJ1-2, with 9 bases that match TRBD1. CDR3 length: 15 residues. Germline CDR1 is MDHEN and CDR2 is SYDVKM. With 6 bases clipped from V and 6 bases from J, the junction kept 11 bases outside the gene matches. The CDR3 nucleotides are TGTGCCAGCAGCTGGGACAGGGCACTTCGTGATGGCTACACCTTC. It specifies CASSWDRALRDGYTF.

The V and J genes are TRBV5-4 and TRBJ1-1; D remains unclear. Trimming took 4 bases from V and 8 from J, leaving 9 bases between them. CDR3 length: 11 residues. CDR1 is SGHNT and CDR2 is YYREEE in the germline V gene (reference sequence). The CDR3 nucleotides are TGTGCCAGCAGCGCAGGAAGAGAAGCTTTCTTT. Translated, it gives CASSAGREAFF.

The chain couples TRBV5-6 to TRBJ2-1; the D gene is possibly TRBD2 (5 bases). CDR1 is SGHDT, CDR2 YYEEEE, per germline. Trimming took off 2 bases at V and 6 bases at J, with 18 bases between the two ends. This CDR3 region has 16 residues. CDR3 loop: CASSLTWRAGSNEQFF. CDR3 DNA: TGTGCCAGCAGCTTAACTTGGCGGGCTGGGAGCAATGAGCAGTTCTTC. Full variable domain (missing parts from reference TRBV5-6 and TRBJ2-1): DAGVTQSPTHLIKTRGQQVTLRCSPKSGHDTVSWYQQALGQGPQFIFQYYEEEERQRGNFPDRFSGHQFPNYSSELNVNALLLGDSALYLCASSLTWRAGSNEQFFGPGTRLTVL.

This chain joins TRBV27 and TRBJ2-1, with 7 bases fitting TRBD1. This CDR3 is built from 15 residues. Germline V gives CDR1 MNHEY, CDR2 SMNVEV (reference sequence). Trimming removed 5 bases from V and 2 bases from J; junction bases left unmatched: 6. CDR3 sequence: CASSPTGNTYNEQFF. DNA for the CDR3: TGTGCCAGCAGTCCGACAGGGAATACCTACAATGAGCAGTTCTTC.

The rearrangement links TRBV28 to TRBJ1-2; D is unresolved. Trimming removed 2 bases from V and 2 bases from J, with 12 bases in between. CDR1 and CDR2 from the germline V gene are MDHEN and SYDVKM. The CDR3 loop spans 15 amino acids. For the CDR3, the DNA is TGTGCCAGCAGTTTACCCCGGACTGCGAACTATGGCTACACCTTC. Amino acids: CASSLPRTANYGYTF.

Remarks on this clone: The sample contains more than one DNA sequence encoding this CDR3. The chain couples TRBV19 to TRBJ2-3, with 11 bases fitting TRBD2. Germline V gene sequence: CDR1 LNHDA, CDR2 SQIVND (reference sequence). The CDR3 has 14 residues. V shed 6 bases and J 5 bases; nucleotides not matched to a gene: 4. The CDR3 DNA sequence: TGTGCCAGTAGACTAGCGGGAGTCGGAGATACGCAGTATTTT. It specifies CASRLAGVGDTQYF.

The CDR3 nucleotides are TGCGCCAGCAGCCCTCCTCTGACAGGGCGAGAGCAGTACTTC. Translated, it gives CASSPPLTGREQYF. V gene TRBV4-1 combines with J gene TRBJ2-7; 7 bases line up with TRBD1. V was pared by 4 bases and J by 7 bases, with 10 bases of the junction left unmatched. The CDR3 runs 14 residues. CDR1 is MGHRA, CDR2 YSYEKL, per germline.

This rearrangement joins TRBV7-8 to TRBJ2-1, with TRBD2 matching over 9 bases. The CDR3 length is 17 residues. The trim removed 2 bases at V and 5 bases at J, leaving 10 bases unmatched. Per the germline V gene, CDR1 is SGHVS and CDR2 is FQNEAQ. For the CDR3, the DNA is TGTGCCAGCAGCTTATCTAGCGGGATTGGGGTTGACAATGAGCAGTTCTTC. Translated: CASSLSSGIGVDNEQFF.

This sequence joins TRBV5-5 and TRBJ2-2, with 8 bases matching TRBD1. The length of the CDR3 is 16 residues. J gave up 7 bases and V 10 bases, and 18 bases lay outside the gene matches. Germline V gene sequence: CDR1 SGHKS, CDR2 YYEKEE (reference sequence). This CDR3 is CASDPRVRGPGGELFF. The CDR3, as DNA: TGTGCCTCCGACCCGAGGGTCAGGGGGCCTGGCGGGGAGCTGTTTTTT.

This sequence joins TRBV18 and TRBJ1-2; TRBD1 agrees at 9 bases. Germline loops: CDR1 KGHSH, CDR2 LQKENI. This CDR3 region has 13 residues. The ends lost 3 bases at V and 9 bases at J; junction bases unmatched: 5. CDR3 nucleotides: TGTGCCAGCTCACCGGACAGGGGTATAAGCTACACCTTC. Its translation is CASSPDRGISYTF.

The chain uses TRBV6-5 and TRBJ1-5; TRBD1 matches at 7 bases. This CDR3 spans 14 amino acids. V trimming: 3 bases; J trimming: 6 bases; junction bases outside the gene matches: 5. Per the germline V gene, CDR1 is MNHEY and CDR2 is SVGAGI. The DNA of the CDR3 is TGTGCCAGCAGTTATAGACAGGGAGGTCAGCCCCAGCATTTT. It translates to CASSYRQGGQPQHF.